What follows describes a single T cell receptor beta chain. The CDR3 length is 12 residues. Per the germline V gene, CDR1 is SQVTM and CDR2 is ANQGSEA. V dropped 8 bases and J dropped 2 bases, with 12 bases sitting between them. This record belongs to a study of CD8 T cells in Susac syndrome. Peripheral blood CD8+ and CD4+ T cells were profiled by TCR beta sequencing. Negative magnetic isolation gave CD8+ and CD4+ cells; FACS enriched CD8+ TEMRA. After extraction with the RNeasy kit, about 0.5 to 1 ug of the RNA was reverse transcribed using random hexamers. Amplification of TCR beta CDR3 spanned 54 Vbeta and 13 Jbeta via immunoSEQ multiplex PCR. TCRdb called the immunoSEQ multiplex PCR reads again in MiXCR, with one record for every CDR3 protein. The sample consists of around 200,000 distinct CDR3 sequences, 90% to 96% of them appearing once.

This sequence originates from a human donor with Susac syndrome. The sample comprised CD4+ T cells from PBMCs. This chain links TRBV29-1 with TRBJ1-2, with D possibly TRBD1 on 5 matching bases. CDR3 nucleotide sequence: TGCAGCCAACTTGACAGAAACTATGGCTACACCTTC. Its protein product is CSQLDRNYGYTF.